Below, 10 T cell receptor beta chains from the same sample are listed, as sequenced in a study of Ad26.COV2.S vaccination and SARS-CoV-2 variants. Treatment given: some 20 received Ad26.COV2.S at low or high dose, single or two shots; 5 received placebo; per-sample allocation not given. Sampling occurred on day 63 after the first vaccine or placebo injection. Only in-frame clones appear in the TCRdb table, and some are missing; sequencing was by immunoSEQ multiplex PCR. The sample lists 450,000 to 550,000 clones, roughly nine tenths occurring once. The sequences come from peripheral blood, collected in a trial of Ad26.COV2.S vaccine versus placebo. The receptor set was obtained from a person between 18 and 65 years old who received the Ad26.COV2.S COVID-19 vaccine or a placebo.

This chain connects TRBV5-1 to TRBJ2-2; 7 nucleotides line up with TRBD1. The junction had 3 bases not matched to a gene; V was cut back by 1 base and J by 3 bases. The length of the CDR3 is 15 residues. The germline V gene encodes CDR1 SGHRS and CDR2 YFSETQ. CDR3 DNA sequence: TGCGCCAGCAGCTTGACAGGGGCCTACACCGGGGAGCTGTTTTTT. Its protein product is CASSLTGAYTGELFF.

The gene calls are TRBV7-2 and TRBJ1-6; no reliable D call. The ends were cut back, 8 bases at V and 0 bases at J, with 11 bases in the middle. Germline V gene data show CDR1 as SGHTA and CDR2 as FQGNSA. The CDR3 is made up of 15 amino acids. The CDR3 spells CASGLQSSYNSPLHF. The CDR3 DNA is TGTGCCAGCGGCCTACAGAGCTCCTATAATTCACCCCTCCACTTT.

The chain recombines TRBV5-1 with TRBJ2-7, with TRBD2 identical over 11 bases. The junction had 5 bases not matched to a gene; V was cut back by 3 bases and J by 3 bases. Germline loops: CDR1 SGHRS, CDR2 YFSETQ. The CDR3 spans 15 residues. The CDR3 sequence is CASSSGLAEYYEQYF. CDR3 sequence (DNA): TGCGCCAGCAGCTCGGGACTAGCGGAATACTACGAGCAGTACTTC. The full variable domain, rest sourced from reference TRBV5-1 and TRBJ2-7, is KAGVTQTPRYLIKTRGQQVTLSCSPISGHRSVSWYQQTPGQGLQFLFEYFSETQRNKGNFPGRFSGRQFSNSRSEMNVSTLELGDSALYLCASSSGLAEYYEQYFGPGTRLTVT.

Worth noting for this clone: In the same sample, other DNA sequences code for this CDR3. This chain joins TRBV7-2 and TRBJ2-7, with 9 bases matching TRBD2. Germline lookup yields CDR1 SGHTA and CDR2 FQGNSA. The CDR3 runs 15 residues. The V gene end was trimmed by 0 bases and the J gene end by 1 base; junction bases not matched to a gene: 1. The CDR3 sequence is CASSLASGGSYEQYF. The CDR3 DNA reads as TGTGCCAGCAGCTTAGCTAGCGGGGGTTCCTACGAGCAGTACTTC. The full variable domain, with the rest looked up from reference TRBV7-2 and TRBJ2-7, is GAGVSQSPSNKVTEKGKDVELRCDPISGHTALYWYRQSLGQGLEFLIYFQGNSAPDKSGLPSDRFSAERTGGSVSTLTIQRTQQEDSAVYLCASSLASGGSYEQYFGPGTRLTVT.

The V and J genes are TRBV30 and TRBJ2-3; possible D gene TRBD2, 6 bases. The CDR3 is 13 residues long. V was trimmed by 0 bases and J by 6 bases, leaving 10 bases between them. The V gene's germline CDR1 is GTSNPN and CDR2 SVGIG (reference sequence). For the CDR3, the DNA is TGTGCCTGGAGTGTACGGAGGGGCGATACGCAGTATTTT. Its translation: CAWSVRRGDTQYF.

J is TRBJ2-2 and V is TRBV15, with 8 bases lining up with TRBD2. This CDR3 is 17 amino acids long. Germline V CDR1 and CDR2: LNHNV, YYDKDF (reference sequence). The trim removed 6 bases at V and 5 bases at J, leaving 14 bases unmatched. The CDR3 DNA sequence: TGTGCCACCAGATATGGCGGGAGGACCCCGAGGACCGGGGAGCTGTTTTTT. Amino acids: CATRYGGRTPRTGELFF.

This chain connects TRBV28 to TRBJ2-7, with a tentative D call TRBD2 (5 bases). Germline V CDR1 and CDR2: MDHEN, SYDVKM. V was cut by 6 bases and J by 3 bases, with 21 bases left in between. CDR3 length equals 16 residues. The CDR3 loop reads CASRDPLAREIYEQYF. In DNA, the CDR3 is TGTGCCAGCAGAGACCCCCTTGCTCGGGAAATCTACGAGCAGTACTTC.

The chain carries TRBV28 and TRBJ1-4; unclear D gene. Trimming took 3 bases from V and 7 from J, leaving 15 bases between them. Germline V gene data show CDR1 as MDHEN and CDR2 as SYDVKM. The CDR3 length is 15 residues. CDR3 protein: CASSFYSDGAEKLFF. The CDR3 DNA follows: TGTGCCAGCAGTTTTTATAGTGACGGCGCTGAAAAACTGTTTTTT.

The rearrangement links TRBV6-9 to TRBJ1-1; 7 bases agree with TRBD1. CDR3 length: 15 residues. CDR1 is MNHGY, CDR2 SVAAGI, per germline. Germline trimming cut 0 bases from V and 5 bases from J; bases unmatched to any gene: 6. The CDR3 nucleotides are TGTGCCAGCAGTTATTCCAGGGGGTTCCGGACTGAAGCTTTCTTT. It codes for CASSYSRGFRTEAFF.

V and J are TRBV19 and TRBJ1-1, with D unclear. CDR3 length: 11 residues. V dropped 4 bases and J dropped 3 bases, with 3 bases sitting between them. CDR1 and CDR2 (germline): LNHDA, SQIVND (reference sequence). The CDR3 is CASSRYTEAFF. CDR3 bases: TGTGCCAGTAGTAGATACACTGAAGCTTTCTTT.